The 17 T cell receptor beta chains below all came from one sample that was sequenced in a study of T cells in Graves' hyperthyroidism and ophthalmopathy (dated by TCRdb to 2018 to 2020). Libraries were prepared through multiplex PCR. Instrument used: Illumina HiSeq 2000. The TCR beta CDR3 regions were amplified from RNA transcripts. A first-round RT-PCR of the TCR CDR3 used the HTBI primer set with the Qiagen OneStep RT-PCR kit. TCRdb cleaned the public reads at Q25 with fastp, built clones with MiXCR and kept in-frame beta chains. Entries that share a CDR3 protein sequence are merged under the most common genes and DNA. This sample is represented by 400,000 to 550,000 distinct CDR3 sequences; approximately 15% of them were singletons. Less than 20% of the sample belongs to the ten largest clones. Sequenced sample: blood. These receptors came from a woman aged 18-29 years with Graves' hyperthyroidism.

This clonotype was detected ten times or more. J is TRBJ2-3 and V is TRBV30; maybe TRBD1 (6 bases). This CDR3 has 13 residues. Trimming left V 4 bases short and J 2 bases short, with 10 bases between. The germline V gene encodes CDR1 GTSNPN and CDR2 SVGIG (reference sequence). CDR3 bases: TGTGCCTGGAACCCAGGGGCCACAGATACGCAGTATTTT. Translated: CAWNPGATDTQYF.

This clonotype was observed at least ten times. The CDR3 DNA sequence: TGTGCCAGCAGTTTAGGGGGGGGTGGGATTCAGTACTTC. Its translation: CASSLGGGGIQYF. This chain joins TRBV12-3 or TRBV12-4 and TRBJ2-4; 7 bases match TRBD2. With V trimmed by 1 base and J by 10 bases, 4 bases remained unmatched. The CDR3 is 13 amino acids.

This clonotype was seen ten or more times. The chain combines TRBV7-3 with TRBJ1-4; 9 bases map to TRBD1. The CDR3 has 13 residues. After removal of 5 bases from V and 7 bases from J, the junction contained 2 bases not matched to a gene. The germline V gene encodes CDR1 SGHTA and CDR2 FQGTGA. In DNA form, the CDR3 reads TGTGCCAGCAGCATGGGACAGGGTGAAAAACTGTTTTTT. This codes for CASSMGQGEKLFF.

Concerning this clonotype itself: This may come from a read error, since a much larger clone is one base off. This is likely a read error, given that the CDR3 carries no conserved phenylalanine or tryptophan at its end. The gene calls are TRBV11-2 and TRBJ2-5; D unresolved. This CDR3 contains 14 residues. Germline CDR1 and CDR2: SGHAT and FQNNGV. V gave up 1 base and J gave up 1 base, with 7 bases separating them. The CDR3 DNA reads TGTGCCAGCAGCTTAGGTGCAGTCCAAGAGACCCAGTACATC. Protein: CASSLGAVQETQYI.

This clonotype was picked up a small number of times. This sequence joins TRBV29-1 and TRBJ2-2, with D tentatively TRBD2 (6 bases). The CDR3 has 14 amino acids. V was trimmed by 8 bases and J by 6 bases, leaving 19 bases between them. CDR1 is SQVTM and CDR2 is ANQGSEA in the germline V gene. The CDR3 here is CSNHSRRAAGELFF. The CDR3 region has the DNA TGCAGCAACCATAGCAGGAGGGCCGCCGGGGAGCTGTTTTTT.

This clonotype was observed many times. The chain couples TRBV6-5 to TRBJ1-5; D remains unclear. Per germline, CDR1 MNHEY and CDR2 SVGAGI. V was pared by 2 bases and J by 1 base, with 6 bases between. The CDR3 extends over 14 amino acids. The CDR3: CASSYRASNQPQHF. The CDR3 nucleotides are TGTGCCAGCAGTTACCGGGCGAGCAATCAGCCCCAGCATTTT.

In this sample, this clonotype turned up many times. This chain joins TRBV27 and TRBJ1-5; D possibly corresponds to TRBD1 (5 bases). This CDR3 has 17 residues. The V gene's germline CDR1 is MNHEY and CDR2 SMNVEV (reference sequence). V lost 4 bases, J lost 0 bases, and 16 bases lay in between. This chain's CDR3 is CASSSTEAGNSNQPQHF. CDR3 DNA: TGTGCCAGCAGTTCGACAGAGGCAGGGAATAGCAATCAGCCCCAGCATTTT.

This rearrangement joins TRBV6-5 to TRBJ1-5, with 11 positions matching TRBD1. CDR3 length: 18 residues. V shed 0 bases and J 1 base; nucleotides not matched to a gene: 5. CDR1 and CDR2 from the germline V gene are MNHEY and SVGAGI. This CDR3 is CASSYSWTGGLSNQPQHF. In DNA form, the CDR3 reads TGTGCCAGCAGTTACTCCTGGACAGGGGGCTTGAGCAATCAGCCCCAGCATTTT.

This clonotype was counted ten times or more. The chain joins TRBV20-1 to TRBJ2-5, with D perhaps matching TRBD1 or TRBD2 (5 bases each). The CDR3 has 12 amino acids. Trimming took 7 bases from V and 9 from J, leaving 18 bases between them. Germline loops: CDR1 DFQATT, CDR2 SNEGSKA (reference sequence). The CDR3 DNA follows: TGCAGTGGTAGGGACGGCGGAGTGCCCCAGTACTTC. Translation: CSGRDGGVPQYF.

The table lists this clonotype with a few counts. The chain is built from TRBV6-1 and TRBJ2-1; TRBD2 aligns across 11 bases. The trim removed 5 bases at V and 0 bases at J, leaving 6 bases unmatched. Germline V CDR1 and CDR2: MNHNS, SASEGT. CDR3 size: 17 residues. Here the CDR3 reads CASSQVGTSGSYNEQFF. The CDR3 DNA is TGTGCCAGCAGTCAAGTCGGGACTAGCGGCTCCTACAATGAGCAGTTCTTC.

This clonotype has ten or more counts. The chain couples TRBV2 to TRBJ2-3, with 11 bases lining up with TRBD2. CDR1 is SNHLY, CDR2 FYNNEI, per germline. Trimming cost V 0 bases and J 6 bases; bases outside gene matches: 5. This CDR3 is built from 16 residues. The CDR3, as DNA: TGTGCCAGCAGTGAAGCTACTAGCGGGGGCGTGGATACGCAGTATTTT. Protein product: CASSEATSGGVDTQYF.

The chain carries TRBV5-1 and TRBJ2-1, with TRBD2 matching 14 bases. Trimming took 3 bases from V and 4 from J; bases not matched to a gene: 6. The V gene's germline CDR1 is SGHRS and CDR2 YFSETQ. The CDR3 is 17 residues long. This chain's CDR3 is CASSSSGLAGVYNEQFF. The CDR3 DNA reads TGCGCCAGCAGCTCCTCGGGACTAGCGGGAGTATACAATGAGCAGTTCTTC. The full variable domain, its missing parts supplied by reference TRBV5-1 and TRBJ2-1, is KAGVTQTPRYLIKTRGQQVTLSCSPISGHRSVSWYQQTPGQGLQFLFEYFSETQRNKGNFPGRFSGRQFSNSRSEMNVSTLELGDSALYLCASSSSGLAGVYNEQFFGPGTRLTVL.

For this clonotype: Compared with germline, one end of the junction differs, possibly owing to a read error. The genes are TRBV13 and TRBJ2-3, with 10 bases aligning to TRBD2. The CDR3 runs to 17 residues. Germline CDR1 and CDR2: PRHDT and FYEKMQ (reference sequence). CDR3 residues: CASGLKYPSGRNDTQYF. The CDR3 region has the DNA TGTGCCAGCGGCTTAAAGTATCCTAGCGGGAGAAACGATACGCAGTATTTT.

This clonotype was counted between two and nine times. The genes are TRBV4-1 and TRBJ2-3; weak D call: TRBD2 (6 bases). Germline V lookup: CDR1 MGHRA, CDR2 YSYEKL. CDR3 length equals 17 residues. Between the trimmed V and J ends, which lost 0 bases and 2 bases, there was a span of 15 bases. The CDR3 protein is CASSQEATEGFTDTQYF. The CDR3 DNA sequence: TGCGCCAGCAGCCAAGAGGCGACGGAGGGTTTCACAGATACGCAGTATTTT.

The J gene is TRBJ1-4, the V gene TRBV7-6, with 7 nucleotides matching TRBD1. Per the germline V gene, CDR1 is SGHVS and CDR2 is FNYEAQ. Germline trimming cut 1 base from V and 6 bases from J; bases unmatched to any gene: 8. This CDR3 has 16 amino acids. The CDR3 DNA is TGTGCCAGCAGCTTAGTAACTATGACAGGGTATGAAAAACTGTTTTTT. Translating it yields CASSLVTMTGYEKLFF.

This clonotype was counted at least ten times. As DNA, the CDR3 is TGTGCCAGCAGTACGGACAGGGGGAAATATGGCTACACCTTC. Protein sequence: CASSTDRGKYGYTF. The rearrangement uses TRBV27 and TRBJ1-2; TRBD1 matches 10 bases. This CDR3 contains 14 residues. CDR1 and CDR2 (germline): MNHEY, SMNVEV (reference sequence). Trimming at V came to 5 bases and at J to 5 bases, leaving 5 bases not matched to a gene.

This clonotype was recorded at least ten times. V gene TRBV19 combines with J gene TRBJ1-4, with 9 nucleotides matching TRBD1. The germline gives CDR1 LNHDA, CDR2 SQIVND (reference sequence). J gave up 5 bases and V 3 bases, and 10 bases lay outside the gene matches. The CDR3 is 17 amino acids. As DNA, the CDR3 is TGTGCCAGTAGTATCGTTGGACAGGGGCAGATAAATGAAAAACTGTTTTTT. It is translated as CASSIVGQGQINEKLFF.